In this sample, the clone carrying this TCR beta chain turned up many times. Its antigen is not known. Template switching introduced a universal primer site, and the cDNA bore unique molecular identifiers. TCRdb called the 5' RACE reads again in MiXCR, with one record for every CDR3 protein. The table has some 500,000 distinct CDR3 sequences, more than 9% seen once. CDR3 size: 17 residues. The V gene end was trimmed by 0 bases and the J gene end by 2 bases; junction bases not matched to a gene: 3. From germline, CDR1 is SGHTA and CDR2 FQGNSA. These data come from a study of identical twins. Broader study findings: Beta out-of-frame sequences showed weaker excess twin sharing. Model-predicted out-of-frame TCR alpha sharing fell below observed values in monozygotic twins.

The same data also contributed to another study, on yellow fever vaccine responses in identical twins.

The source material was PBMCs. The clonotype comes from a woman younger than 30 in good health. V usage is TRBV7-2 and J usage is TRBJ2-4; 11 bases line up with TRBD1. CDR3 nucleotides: TGTGCCAGCAGCTTAGCCGGACAGGGGGCGCCCAAAAACATTCAGTACTTC. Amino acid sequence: CASSLAGQGAPKNIQYF.